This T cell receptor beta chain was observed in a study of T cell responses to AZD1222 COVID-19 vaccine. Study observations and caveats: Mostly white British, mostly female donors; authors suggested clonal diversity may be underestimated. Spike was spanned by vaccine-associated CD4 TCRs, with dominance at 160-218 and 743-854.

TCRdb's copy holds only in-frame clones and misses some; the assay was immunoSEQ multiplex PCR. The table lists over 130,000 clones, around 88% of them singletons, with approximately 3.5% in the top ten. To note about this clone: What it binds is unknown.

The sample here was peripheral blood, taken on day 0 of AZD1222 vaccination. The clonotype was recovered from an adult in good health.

The CDR3 bases are TGTGCCAGCAGTTTATTGGGGACAGACAATTCACCCCTCCACTTT. The encoded protein is CASSLLGTDNSPLHF. The V and J genes are TRBV27 and TRBJ1-6; 7 bases line up with TRBD1. Germline V gene lookup returns CDR1 MNHEY and CDR2 SMNVEV (reference sequence). With 1 base clipped from V and 7 bases from J, the junction kept 4 bases outside the gene matches. The CDR3 extends over 15 amino acids.